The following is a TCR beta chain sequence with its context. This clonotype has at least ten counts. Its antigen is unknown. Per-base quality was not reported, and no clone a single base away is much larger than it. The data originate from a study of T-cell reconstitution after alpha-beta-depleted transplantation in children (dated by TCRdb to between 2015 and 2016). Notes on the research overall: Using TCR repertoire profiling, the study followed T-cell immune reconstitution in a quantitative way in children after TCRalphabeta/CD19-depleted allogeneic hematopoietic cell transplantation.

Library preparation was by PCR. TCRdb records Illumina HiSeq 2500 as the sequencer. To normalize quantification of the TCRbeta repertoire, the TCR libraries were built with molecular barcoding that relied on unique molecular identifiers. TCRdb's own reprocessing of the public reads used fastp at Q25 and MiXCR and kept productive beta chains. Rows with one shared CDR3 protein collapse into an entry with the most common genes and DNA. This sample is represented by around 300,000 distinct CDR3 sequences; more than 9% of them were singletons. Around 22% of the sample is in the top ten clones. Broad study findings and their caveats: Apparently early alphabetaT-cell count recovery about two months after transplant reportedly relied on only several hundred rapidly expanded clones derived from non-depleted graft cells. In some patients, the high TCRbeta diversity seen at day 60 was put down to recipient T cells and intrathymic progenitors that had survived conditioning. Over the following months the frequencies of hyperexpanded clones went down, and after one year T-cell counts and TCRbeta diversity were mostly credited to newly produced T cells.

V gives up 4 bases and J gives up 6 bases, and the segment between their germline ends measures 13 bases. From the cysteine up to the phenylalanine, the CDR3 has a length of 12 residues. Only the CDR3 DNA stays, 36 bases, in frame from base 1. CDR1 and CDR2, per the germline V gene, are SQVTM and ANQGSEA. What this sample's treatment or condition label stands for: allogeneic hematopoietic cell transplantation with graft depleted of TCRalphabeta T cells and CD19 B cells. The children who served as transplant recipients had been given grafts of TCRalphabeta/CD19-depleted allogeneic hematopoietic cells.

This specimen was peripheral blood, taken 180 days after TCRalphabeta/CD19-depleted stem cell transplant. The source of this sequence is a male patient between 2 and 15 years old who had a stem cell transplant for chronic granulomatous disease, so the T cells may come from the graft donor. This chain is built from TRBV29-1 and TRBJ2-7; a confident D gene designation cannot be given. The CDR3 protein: CSVVWASGEQYF. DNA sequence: TGCAGCGTTGTATGGGCCTCCGGCGAGCAGTACTTC.